A single sample is the source of the 29 T cell receptor beta chains below, sequenced in a study of CD8 T cells in Susac syndrome. It was with random hexamers that about 0.45 to 1 ug RNA was reverse transcribed. Each CDR3 protein gets one entry after TCRdb re-called the immunoSEQ multiplex PCR reads with MiXCR. This sample yields roughly 200,000 distinct CDR3 sequences, of which just under 95% are seen a single time; 0.099% belongs to the top ten. The sequenced sample consisted of CD4+ T cells from PBMCs. The receptors originated from a human donor with Susac syndrome.

The chain uses TRBV20-1 and TRBJ2-1, with unresolved D. CDR1 DFQATT and CDR2 SNEGSKA come from the germline V gene (reference sequence). The CDR3 length is 11 residues. V was trimmed by 4 bases and J by 5 bases, leaving 6 bases between them. The CDR3 DNA is TGCAGTGCTACTCCGCACAATGAGCAGTTCTTC. Translated: CSATPHNEQFF.

The chain links TRBV18 to TRBJ2-1; tentatively, D is TRBD2 (6 bases). There are 13 residues in the CDR3. From germline, CDR1 is KGHSH and CDR2 LQKENI. V dropped 2 bases and J dropped 14 bases, with 16 bases sitting between them. In DNA form, the CDR3 reads TGTGCCAGCTCACCAGGGCAGGAAGGGAGGAAGTTCTTC. Protein product: CASSPGQEGRKFF.

The genes are TRBV7-9 and TRBJ2-1; 10 nucleotides line up with TRBD1. Trimming cost V 1 base and J 1 base; bases outside gene matches: 4. The CDR3 spans 17 residues. Germline V gives CDR1 SEHNR, CDR2 FQNEAQ (reference sequence). CDR3 sequence reads: CASSLGDRGGSYNEQFF. DNA for the CDR3: TGTGCCAGCAGCTTAGGGGACAGGGGAGGGTCCTACAATGAGCAGTTCTTC. Based on the CDR3 plus reference TRBV7-9 and TRBJ2-1, the full variable domain is DTGVSQNPRHKITKRGQNVTFRCDPISEHNRLYWYRQTLGQGPEFLTYFQNEAQLEKSRLLSDRFSAERPKGSFSTLEIQRTEQGDSAMYLCASSLGDRGGSYNEQFFGPGTRLTVL.

The genes are TRBV19 and TRBJ1-1; D gene unclear. Germline V lookup: CDR1 LNHDA, CDR2 SQIVND (reference sequence). With 6 bases removed from V and 4 bases from J, the gap between germline ends came to 9 bases. The CDR3 length is 12 residues. The CDR3 coding sequence is TGTGCCAGTAGCGGGCGGGGCACTGAAGCTTTCTTT. The encoded protein is CASSGRGTEAFF.

This clonotype was picked up one time. The DNA for the CDR3 is TGCAGTGGTGGAGTCGGACAGGGTTTCCATGAGCAGTTCTTC. This codes for CSGGVGQGFHEQFF. The gene calls are TRBV20-1 and TRBJ2-1, with TRBD1 matching over 8 bases. V dropped 7 bases and J dropped 8; count of bases not matched to a gene: 13. The germline CDR1 and CDR2 sequences are DFQATT and SNEGSKA (reference sequence). The CDR3 has 14 residues.

This clonotype was observed a single time. The rearrangement links TRBV5-4 to TRBJ2-1; weak D call: TRBD2 (6 bases). This CDR3 comprises 15 residues. Trimming took 4 bases from V and 2 from J, leaving 13 bases between them. Germline-derived CDR1 and CDR2 are SGHNT and YYREEE (reference sequence). The CDR3 reads CASSRPGVAYNEQFF. For the CDR3, the DNA is TGTGCCAGCAGCCGGCCGGGGGTGGCCTACAATGAGCAGTTCTTC.

The chain recombines TRBV20-1 with TRBJ2-5, with 7 bases aligning to TRBD1. The CDR3 totals 14 residues. CDR1 is DFQATT, CDR2 SNEGSKA, per germline (reference sequence). After removal of 2 bases from V and 2 bases from J, the junction contained 5 bases not matched to a gene. The CDR3 sequence is CSARRRDSQETQYF. Here the CDR3 DNA reads TGCAGTGCTAGAAGAAGGGACAGTCAAGAGACCCAGTACTTC.

J is TRBJ1-1 and V is TRBV6-5; no clear D gene. The CDR3 loop spans 18 amino acids. The ends were cut back, 0 bases at V and 0 bases at J, with 17 bases in the middle. Germline V lookup: CDR1 MNHEY, CDR2 SVGAGI. CDR3 region: CASSYSGVQSSMNTEAFF. The CDR3 region has the DNA TGTGCCAGCAGTTACTCCGGGGTACAATCTTCTATGAACACTGAAGCTTTCTTT.

In this sample, this clonotype turned up once. The chain has TRBV30 and TRBJ2-5; perhaps TRBD1 as D (6 bases). The CDR3 runs 13 residues. With 2 bases removed from V and 5 bases from J, the gap between germline ends came to 12 bases. Looked up from germline, CDR1 is GTSNPN and CDR2 is SVGIG (reference sequence). CDR3 residues: CAWSKTGLETQYF. CDR3 DNA sequence: TGTGCCTGGAGTAAAACAGGGTTGGAGACCCAGTACTTC. The entire variable domain, with the rest obtained from reference TRBV30 and TRBJ2-5, is as follows: SQTIHQWPATLVQPVGSPLSLECTVEGTSNPNLYWYRQAAGRGLQLLFYSVGIGQISSEVPQNLSASRPQDRQFILSSKKLLLSDSGFYLCAWSKTGLETQYFGPGTRLLVL.

V is TRBV11-2 and J is TRBJ2-1; D remains ambiguous. CDR3 length equals 16 residues. Per the germline V gene, CDR1 is SGHAT and CDR2 is FQNNGV. The V end was cut by 0 bases, the J end by 2 bases, with 11 bases between. DNA of the CDR3: TGTGCCAGCAGCTTAGAGATAGGCGAGGCCTACAATGAGCAGTTCTTC. Its translation is CASSLEIGEAYNEQFF. Together with reference TRBV11-2 and TRBJ2-1, the CDR3 gives the full variable domain: EAGVAQSPRYKIIEKRQSVAFWCNPISGHATLYWYQQILGQGPKLLIQFQNNGVVDDSQLPKDRFSAERLKGVDSTLKIQPAKLEDSAVYLCASSLEIGEAYNEQFFGPGTRLTVL.

The table lists this clonotype with a few counts. CDR3 DNA: TGTGCCAGCAGCCCCGTAGGAAGTGGCACTGAAGCTTTCTTT. Its protein is CASSPVGSGTEAFF. The chain is built from TRBV7-9 and TRBJ1-1; D unclear. From germline, CDR1 is SEHNR and CDR2 FQNEAQ (reference sequence). V was shortened by 5 bases and J by 4 bases, with 14 bases between the two germline ends. CDR3 length equals 14 residues.

This chain uses TRBV5-1 with TRBJ2-7, with TRBD2 matching 11 bases. The CDR3 has 15 residues. Germline V gene lookup returns CDR1 SGHRS and CDR2 YFSETQ. With V trimmed by 0 bases and J by 6 bases, 5 bases remained unmatched. The CDR3: CASSLGLAGFSEQYF. In nucleotides, the CDR3 is TGCGCCAGCAGCTTGGGACTAGCGGGGTTCTCCGAGCAGTACTTC.

The V gene is TRBV27, the J gene TRBJ2-3, with unresolved D. Per the germline V gene, CDR1 is MNHEY and CDR2 is SMNVEV (reference sequence). There are 12 residues in the CDR3. V shed 4 bases and J shed 1 base, with 3 bases lying between them. The CDR3 DNA sequence: TGTGCCAGCAGTTCTCGCACAGATACGCAGTATTTT. Translating gives CASSSRTDTQYF.

V and J are TRBV29-1 and TRBJ1-1; 8 bases map to TRBD1. The CDR3 loop spans 13 amino acids. The germline V gene has CDR1 SQVTM and CDR2 ANQGSEA. Trimming removed 7 bases from V and 5 bases from J; junction bases left unmatched: 9. Written as DNA, the CDR3 is TGCAGCGCCCAGGGACAGGCGAAGACTGAAGCTTTCTTT. It yields the protein CSAQGQAKTEAFF. Together with reference TRBV29-1 and TRBJ1-1, the CDR3 gives the full variable domain: SAVISQKPSRDICQRGTSLTIQCQVDSQVTMMFWYRQQPGQSLTLIATANQGSEATYESGFVIDKFPISRPNLTFSTLTVSNMSPEDSSIYLCSAQGQAKTEAFFGQGTRLTVV.

This chain joins TRBV7-2 and TRBJ2-5; a weak D match, TRBD2 (7 bases). Germline lookup yields CDR1 SGHTA and CDR2 FQGNSA. The CDR3 extends over 14 amino acids. V was pared by 4 bases and J by 4 bases, with 13 bases between. As DNA, the CDR3 is TGTGCCAGCAGCTATTCGGGGGGCCTAGAGACCCAGTACTTC. It translates to CASSYSGGLETQYF.

V usage is TRBV7-3 and J usage is TRBJ1-6; D is unresolved. Looked up from germline, CDR1 is SGHTA and CDR2 is FQGTGA. V shed 4 bases and J shed 4 bases, with 8 bases lying between them. The CDR3 runs to 14 residues. CDR3 DNA: TGTGCCAGCAGCTCCGACGCTTATAATTCACCCCTCCACTTT. Residues: CASSSDAYNSPLHF.

The chain employs TRBV20-1 and TRBJ1-1; 7 nucleotides match TRBD1. This CDR3 contains 16 residues. Germline V gene sequence: CDR1 DFQATT, CDR2 SNEGSKA (reference sequence). After removal of 6 bases from V and 2 bases from J, the junction contained 15 bases not matched to a gene. DNA for the CDR3: TGCAGTGCCAAGGTTGGGTCAGGGGGGGGCAACACTGAAGCTTTCTTT. Translated, it gives CSAKVGSGGGNTEAFF.

With regard to this clonotype: The germline gene is not matched at one end of the junction; a read error may be the cause. The chain has TRBV7-8 and TRBJ1-5, with D maybe TRBD1 (6 bases). Germline V lookup: CDR1 SGHVS, CDR2 FQNEAQ. The CDR3 has 15 residues. CDR3 DNA sequence: TGTGCCAGCAGCTTAAGTCGGGACACGAATCAGCCCCACCATTTT. Translation gives CASSLSRDTNQPHHF.

The table lists this clonotype with a count of one. The V and J genes are TRBV13 and TRBJ2-7; D not resolved. V was shortened by 5 bases and J by 1 base, with 12 bases between the two germline ends. CDR1 PRHDT and CDR2 FYEKMQ come from the germline V gene (reference sequence). The CDR3 contains 14 residues. CDR3 DNA: TGTGCCAGCAGCCCTTACGGCAATTCCTACGAGCAGTACTTC. Its translation: CASSPYGNSYEQYF.

The chain couples TRBV5-1 to TRBJ1-3, with D hard to call. From germline, CDR1 is SGHRS and CDR2 YFSETQ. The CDR3 runs 15 residues. The V end lost 4 bases, the J end lost 0 bases, and 11 bases lay between the germline ends. For the CDR3, the DNA is TGCGCCAGCAGCCTCAATCCCGACTCTGGAAACACCATATATTTT. Its protein is CASSLNPDSGNTIYF.

The chain uses TRBV7-9 and TRBJ2-7; 7 positions agree with TRBD1. The V and J ends lost 4 bases and 4 bases, in that order; junction bases with no gene match: 10. The CDR3 consists of 15 residues. Per germline, CDR1 SEHNR and CDR2 FQNEAQ (reference sequence). The CDR3 DNA reads as TGTGCCAGCAGCTCCCGACAGGGAAGGAGGTACGAGCAGTACTTC. Translation gives CASSSRQGRRYEQYF.

This clonotype was seen just once. This sequence joins TRBV7-9 and TRBJ2-3, with TRBD1 matching 9 bases. CDR1 and CDR2 (germline): SEHNR, FQNEAQ (reference sequence). The CDR3 consists of 14 residues. After removal of 11 bases from V and 3 bases from J, the junction contained 9 bases not matched to a gene. The DNA of the CDR3 is TGTGCCGCGGGACAGGGCTATGGGACAGATACGCAGTATTTT. Its protein is CAAGQGYGTDTQYF.

The chain joins TRBV27 to TRBJ2-7; 10 positions match TRBD2. Unmatched junction bases numbered 3, after V lost 2 bases and J lost 5 bases. The CDR3 sequence is 14 residues long. Germline V gives CDR1 MNHEY, CDR2 SMNVEV (reference sequence). CDR3 bases: TGTGCCAGCAGTTTACGGCTAGCGGGAGACGAGCAGTACTTC. Amino acids: CASSLRLAGDEQYF.

This clonotype was observed a single time. The J gene is TRBJ1-2, the V gene TRBV4-2; D is unclear. This CDR3 is built from 16 residues. Germline V CDR1 and CDR2: LGHNA, YNFKEQ. The V gene lost 0 bases and the J gene lost 4 bases, with 15 bases spanning the gap. The CDR3 DNA reads as TGTGCCAGCAGCCAAGATAATGGCAGGACCCGCTATGGCTACACCTTC. This sequence encodes CASSQDNGRTRYGYTF.

This clonotype was seen just once. The J gene is TRBJ1-2, the V gene TRBV12-3 or TRBV12-4, with 9 bases lining up with TRBD1. V lost 1 base and J lost 4; bases outside the gene matches: 4. This CDR3 has 15 amino acids. CDR3 residues: CASSLDQTGGYGYTF. CDR3 coding DNA: TGTGCCAGCAGTTTAGATCAGACAGGGGGCTATGGCTACACCTTC.

This rearrangement joins TRBV30 to TRBJ1-2, with TRBD1 matching over 8 bases. Losses at the gene ends were 2 bases for V and 4 bases for J; bases not matched to a gene: 6. CDR1 is GTSNPN and CDR2 is SVGIG in the germline V gene (reference sequence). The CDR3 runs 14 residues. The DNA for the CDR3 is TGTGCCTGGAGTCGCGGACAGGGAACCTATGGCTACACCTTC. It specifies CAWSRGQGTYGYTF.

The chain has TRBV20-1 and TRBJ2-5; TRBD2 is a possible D gene (7 bases). V lost 5 bases to trimming and J lost 5 bases, with 15 bases between them. This CDR3 has 13 residues. CDR1 is DFQATT, CDR2 SNEGSKA, per germline (reference sequence). The CDR3 loop is CSARPGGLETQYF. CDR3 DNA: TGCAGTGCTCGTCCCGGGGGGCTTGAGACCCAGTACTTC.

The chain carries TRBV3-1 and TRBJ2-1; 8 bases are shared with TRBD2. This CDR3 spans 18 amino acids. Germline CDR1 LGHDT, CDR2 YNNKEL (reference sequence). V lost 4 bases to trimming and J lost 5 bases; unmatched junction nucleotides: 16. The CDR3 region is CASSLSGGAGVGDNEQFF. The CDR3 DNA reads TGTGCCAGCAGCCTTTCTGGGGGAGCGGGAGTAGGGGACAATGAGCAGTTCTTC.

The CDR3: CASSLSTSGPETQYF. Here the CDR3 DNA reads TGTGCCAGCAGTTTATCGACAAGCGGTCCCGAGACCCAGTACTTC. The V and J genes are TRBV27 and TRBJ2-5; possible D gene TRBD2, 5 bases. Trimming shortened V by 0 bases and J by 5 bases, and 13 bases separated the two germline ends. The CDR3 spans 15 residues. Germline V gives CDR1 MNHEY, CDR2 SMNVEV (reference sequence).